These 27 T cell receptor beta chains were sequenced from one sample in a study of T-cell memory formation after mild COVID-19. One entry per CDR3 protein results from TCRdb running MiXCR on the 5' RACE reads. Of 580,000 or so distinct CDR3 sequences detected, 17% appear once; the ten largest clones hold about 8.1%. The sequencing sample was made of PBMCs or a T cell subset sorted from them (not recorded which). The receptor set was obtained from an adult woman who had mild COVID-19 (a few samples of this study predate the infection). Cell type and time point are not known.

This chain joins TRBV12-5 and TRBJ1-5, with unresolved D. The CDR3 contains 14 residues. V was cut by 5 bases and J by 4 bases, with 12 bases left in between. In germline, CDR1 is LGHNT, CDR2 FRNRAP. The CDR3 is CASGVQRANQPQHF. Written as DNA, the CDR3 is TGTGCTAGTGGTGTTCAGAGGGCTAATCAGCCCCAGCATTTT. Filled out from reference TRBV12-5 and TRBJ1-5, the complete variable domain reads DARVTQTPRHKVTEMGQEVTMRCQPILGHNTVFWYRQTMMQGLELLAYFRNRAPLDDSGMPKDRFSAEMPDATLATLKIQPSEPRDSAVYFCASGVQRANQPQHFGDGTRLSIL.

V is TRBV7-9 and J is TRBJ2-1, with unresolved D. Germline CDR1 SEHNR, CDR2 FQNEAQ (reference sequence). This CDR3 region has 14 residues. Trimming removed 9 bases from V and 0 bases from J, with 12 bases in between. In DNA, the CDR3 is TGTGCCAGTCGAATAGATGGCTCCTACAATGAGCAGTTCTTC. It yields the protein CASRIDGSYNEQFF.

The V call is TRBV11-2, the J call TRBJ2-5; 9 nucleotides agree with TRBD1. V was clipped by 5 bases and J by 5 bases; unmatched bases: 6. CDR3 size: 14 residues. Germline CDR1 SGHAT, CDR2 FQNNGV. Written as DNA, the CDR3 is TGTGCCAGCAGCCAGTCACAGGGGGCGGAGACCCAGTACTTC. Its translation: CASSQSQGAETQYF.

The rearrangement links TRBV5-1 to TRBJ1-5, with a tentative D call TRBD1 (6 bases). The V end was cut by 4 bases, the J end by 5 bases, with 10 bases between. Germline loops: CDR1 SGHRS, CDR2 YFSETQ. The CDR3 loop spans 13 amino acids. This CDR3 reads CASSVSGDQPQHF. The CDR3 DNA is TGCGCCAGCAGCGTTTCAGGGGATCAGCCCCAGCATTTT. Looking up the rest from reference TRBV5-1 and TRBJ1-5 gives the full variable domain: KAGVTQTPRYLIKTRGQQVTLSCSPISGHRSVSWYQQTPGQGLQFLFEYFSETQRNKGNFPGRFSGRQFSNSRSEMNVSTLELGDSALYLCASSVSGDQPQHFGDGTRLSIL.

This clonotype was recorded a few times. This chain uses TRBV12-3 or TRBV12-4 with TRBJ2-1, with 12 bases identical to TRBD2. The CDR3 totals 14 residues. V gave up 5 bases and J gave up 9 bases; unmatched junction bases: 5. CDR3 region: CASSRLAGVGEQFF. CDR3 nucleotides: TGTGCCAGCAGTAGACTAGCGGGAGTTGGTGAGCAGTTCTTC.

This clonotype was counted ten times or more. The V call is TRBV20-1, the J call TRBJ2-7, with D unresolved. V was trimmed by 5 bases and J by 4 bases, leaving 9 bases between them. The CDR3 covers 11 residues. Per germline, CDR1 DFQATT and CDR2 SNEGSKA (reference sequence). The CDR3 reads CSAYIVYEQYF. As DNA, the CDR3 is TGCAGTGCTTATATAGTATACGAGCAGTACTTC.

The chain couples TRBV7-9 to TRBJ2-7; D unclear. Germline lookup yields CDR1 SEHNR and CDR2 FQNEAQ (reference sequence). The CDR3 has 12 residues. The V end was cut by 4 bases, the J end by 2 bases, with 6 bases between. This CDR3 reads CASSSETYEQYF. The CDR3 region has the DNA TGTGCCAGCAGCTCCGAGACCTACGAGCAGTACTTC.

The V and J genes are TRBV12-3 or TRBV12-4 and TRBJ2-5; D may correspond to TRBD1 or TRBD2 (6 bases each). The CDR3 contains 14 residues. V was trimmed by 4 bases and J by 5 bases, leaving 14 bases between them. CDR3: CASSYTRRGETQYF. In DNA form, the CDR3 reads TGTGCCAGCAGTTACACGCGGAGGGGGGAGACCCAGTACTTC.

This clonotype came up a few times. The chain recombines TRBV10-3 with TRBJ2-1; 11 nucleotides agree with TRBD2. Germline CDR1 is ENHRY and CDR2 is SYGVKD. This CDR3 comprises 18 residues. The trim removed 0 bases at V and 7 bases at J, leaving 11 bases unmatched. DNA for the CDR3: TGTGCCATCAGTGAGTCGATCGTAGCGGGGGGGCTTTCTAATGAGCAGTTCTTC. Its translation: CAISESIVAGGLSNEQFF.

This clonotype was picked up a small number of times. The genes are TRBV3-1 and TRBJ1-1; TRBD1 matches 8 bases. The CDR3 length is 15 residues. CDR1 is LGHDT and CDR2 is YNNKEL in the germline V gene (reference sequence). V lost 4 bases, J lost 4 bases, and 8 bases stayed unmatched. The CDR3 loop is CASSRNRGGSTEAFF. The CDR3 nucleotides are TGTGCCAGCAGCCGCAACAGGGGGGGATCCACTGAAGCTTTCTTT.

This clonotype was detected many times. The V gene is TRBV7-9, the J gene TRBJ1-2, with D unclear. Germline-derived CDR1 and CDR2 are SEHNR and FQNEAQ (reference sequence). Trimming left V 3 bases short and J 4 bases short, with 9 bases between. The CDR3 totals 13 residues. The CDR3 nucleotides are TGTGCCAGCAGCTTTGAGGGTTTCTATGGCTACACCTTC. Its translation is CASSFEGFYGYTF.

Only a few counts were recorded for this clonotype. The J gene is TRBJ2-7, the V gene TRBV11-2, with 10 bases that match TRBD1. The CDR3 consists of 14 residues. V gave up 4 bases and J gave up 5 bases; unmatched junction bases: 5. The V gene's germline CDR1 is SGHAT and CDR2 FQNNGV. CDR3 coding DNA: TGTGCCAGCAGCTGGGACAGGGGCTTTGACGAGCAGTACTTC. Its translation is CASSWDRGFDEQYF.

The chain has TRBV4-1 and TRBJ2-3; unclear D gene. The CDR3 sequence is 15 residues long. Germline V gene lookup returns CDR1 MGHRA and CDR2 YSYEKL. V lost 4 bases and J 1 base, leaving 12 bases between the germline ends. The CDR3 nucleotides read TGCGCCAGCAGCCCTCTATGGGATGGCACAGATACGCAGTATTTT. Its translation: CASSPLWDGTDTQYF.

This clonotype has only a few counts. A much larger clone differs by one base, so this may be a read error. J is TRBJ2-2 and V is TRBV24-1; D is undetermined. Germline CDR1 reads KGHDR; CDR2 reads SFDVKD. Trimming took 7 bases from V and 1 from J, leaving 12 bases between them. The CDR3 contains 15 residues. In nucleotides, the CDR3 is TGTGCCACCAGCACTGAGCACCAGAACACCGGGGAGCTGTTTTTT. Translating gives CATSTEHQNTGELFF.

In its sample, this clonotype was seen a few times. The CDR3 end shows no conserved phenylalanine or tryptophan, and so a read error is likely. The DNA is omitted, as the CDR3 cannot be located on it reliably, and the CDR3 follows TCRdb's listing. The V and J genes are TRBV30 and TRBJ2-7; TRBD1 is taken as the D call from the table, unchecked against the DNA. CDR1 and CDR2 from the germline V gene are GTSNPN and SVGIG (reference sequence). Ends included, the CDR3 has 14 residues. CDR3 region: CAWSSTLGGQGVYL.

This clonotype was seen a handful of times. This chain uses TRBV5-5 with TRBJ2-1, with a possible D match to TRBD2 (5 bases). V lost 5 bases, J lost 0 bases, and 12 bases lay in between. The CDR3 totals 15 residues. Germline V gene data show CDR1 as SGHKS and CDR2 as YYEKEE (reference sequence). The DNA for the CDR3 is TGTGCCAGCAGACCGGGATCCAGCTCCTACAATGAGCAGTTCTTC. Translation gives CASRPGSSSYNEQFF.

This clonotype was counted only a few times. The CDR3 is CASSLPAYHNSPLHF. DNA for the CDR3: TGTGCCAGCAGCTTACCGGCCTACCATAATTCACCCCTCCACTTT. V gene TRBV7-2 combines with J gene TRBJ1-6; D unresolved. Per germline, CDR1 SGHTA and CDR2 FQGNSA. With 2 bases removed from V and 5 bases from J, the gap between germline ends came to 10 bases. The CDR3 has 15 residues.

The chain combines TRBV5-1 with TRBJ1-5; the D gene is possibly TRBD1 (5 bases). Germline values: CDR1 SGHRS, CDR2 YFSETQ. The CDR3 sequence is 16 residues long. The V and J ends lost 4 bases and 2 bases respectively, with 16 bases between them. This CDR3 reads CASSRDPTEGNQPQHF. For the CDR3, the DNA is TGCGCCAGCAGCCGGGACCCTACGGAGGGCAATCAGCCCCAGCATTTT.

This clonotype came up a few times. The CDR3 DNA reads as TGTGCCAGCAGCTCAGCCCCCGCGGGACTAGCGGGAGTCGGGGAGCTGTTTTTT. This encodes CASSSAPAGLAGVGELFF. This sequence joins TRBV7-2 and TRBJ2-2, with 14 bases matching TRBD2. This CDR3 has 18 amino acids. From germline, CDR1 is SGHTA and CDR2 FQGNSA. Trimming took 4 bases from V and 7 from J; bases not matched to a gene: 11.

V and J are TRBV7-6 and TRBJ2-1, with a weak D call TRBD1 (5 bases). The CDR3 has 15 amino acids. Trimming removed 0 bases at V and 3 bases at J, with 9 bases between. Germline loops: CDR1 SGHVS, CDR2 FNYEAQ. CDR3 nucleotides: TGTGCCAGCAGCTTAGCGCTAACAGGCTACAATGAGCAGTTCTTC. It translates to CASSLALTGYNEQFF.

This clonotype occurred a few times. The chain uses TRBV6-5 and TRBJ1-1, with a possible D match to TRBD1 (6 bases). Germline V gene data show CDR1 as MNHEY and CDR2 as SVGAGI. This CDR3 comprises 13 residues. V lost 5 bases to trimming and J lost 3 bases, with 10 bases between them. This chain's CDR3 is CASSQGRHTEAFF. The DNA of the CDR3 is TGTGCCAGCAGTCAGGGGCGACACACTGAAGCTTTCTTT.

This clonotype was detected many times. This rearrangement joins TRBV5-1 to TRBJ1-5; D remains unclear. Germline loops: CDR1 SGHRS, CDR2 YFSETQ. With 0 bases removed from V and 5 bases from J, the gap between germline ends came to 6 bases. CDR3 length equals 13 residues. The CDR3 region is CASSLGRDQPQHF. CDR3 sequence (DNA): TGCGCCAGCAGCTTGGGAAGGGATCAGCCCCAGCATTTT.

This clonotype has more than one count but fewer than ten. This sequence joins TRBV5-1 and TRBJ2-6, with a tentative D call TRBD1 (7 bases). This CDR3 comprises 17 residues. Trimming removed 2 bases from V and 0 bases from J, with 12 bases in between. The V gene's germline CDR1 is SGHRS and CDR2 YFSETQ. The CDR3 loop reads CASSFGGGASGANVLTF. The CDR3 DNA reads TGCGCCAGCAGCTTCGGAGGGGGCGCCTCTGGGGCCAACGTCCTGACTTTC.

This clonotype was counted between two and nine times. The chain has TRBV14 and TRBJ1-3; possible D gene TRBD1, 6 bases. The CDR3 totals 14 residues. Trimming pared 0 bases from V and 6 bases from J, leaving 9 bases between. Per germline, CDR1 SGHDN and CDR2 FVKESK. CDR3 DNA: TGTGCCAGCAGCCAAGATGTGGGGGCAAACACCATATATTTT. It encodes CASSQDVGANTIYF.

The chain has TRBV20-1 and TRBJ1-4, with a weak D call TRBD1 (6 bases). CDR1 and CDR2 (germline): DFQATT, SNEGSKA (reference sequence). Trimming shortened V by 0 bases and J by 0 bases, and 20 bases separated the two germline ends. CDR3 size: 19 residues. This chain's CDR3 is CSARDFRGSVTSTNEKLFF. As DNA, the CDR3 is TGCAGTGCTAGAGATTTCAGGGGATCAGTCACTTCAACTAATGAAAAACTGTTTTTT.

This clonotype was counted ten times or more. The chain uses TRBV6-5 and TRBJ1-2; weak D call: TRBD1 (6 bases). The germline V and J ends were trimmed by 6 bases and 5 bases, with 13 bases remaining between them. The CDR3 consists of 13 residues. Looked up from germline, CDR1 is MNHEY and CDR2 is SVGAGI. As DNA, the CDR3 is TGTGCCAGCAGCCCACAGGGCCTATATGGCTACACCTTC. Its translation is CASSPQGLYGYTF.

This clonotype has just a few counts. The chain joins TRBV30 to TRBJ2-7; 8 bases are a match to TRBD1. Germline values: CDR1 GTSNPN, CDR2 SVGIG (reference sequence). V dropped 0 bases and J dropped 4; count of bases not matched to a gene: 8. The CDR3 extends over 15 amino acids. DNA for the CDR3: TGTGCCTGGAGTGTCAACAGGGGGAAACGGTACGAGCAGTACTTC. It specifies CAWSVNRGKRYEQYF.